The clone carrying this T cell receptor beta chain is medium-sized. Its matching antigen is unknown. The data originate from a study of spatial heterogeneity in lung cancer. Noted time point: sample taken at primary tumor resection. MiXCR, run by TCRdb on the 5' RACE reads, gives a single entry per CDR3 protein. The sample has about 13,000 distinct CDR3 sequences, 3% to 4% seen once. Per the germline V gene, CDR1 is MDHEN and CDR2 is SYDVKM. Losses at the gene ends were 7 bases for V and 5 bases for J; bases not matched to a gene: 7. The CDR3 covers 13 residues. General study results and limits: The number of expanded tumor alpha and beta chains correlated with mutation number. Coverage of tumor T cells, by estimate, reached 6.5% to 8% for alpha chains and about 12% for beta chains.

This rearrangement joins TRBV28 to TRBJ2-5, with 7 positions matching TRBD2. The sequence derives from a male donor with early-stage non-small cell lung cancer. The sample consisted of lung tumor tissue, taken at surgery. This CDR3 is CASTATSRETQYF. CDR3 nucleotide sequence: TGTGCCAGCACCGCGACTAGCAGGGAGACCCAGTACTTC.